The source of this TCR beta chain is a study of regulatory T cells in long-lasting Graves disease. Combining iRepertoire HTBI primers with Arm-PCR of CDR3 regions, the authors built TCR beta libraries. TCRdb re-analysed the multiplex PCR reads in MiXCR, keeping a single row per CDR3 protein. The table lists more than 450,000 distinct CDR3 sequences, around 12% of them singletons. The sample holds many counts of this clonotype. Time point noted: newly diagnosed GD, antithyroid drugs for less than 3 months. TCR sequences were obtained from RNA taken from PBMCs. Another study also made use of these data, one on T cells in Graves' hyperthyroidism and ophthalmopathy.

The sample consisted of peripheral blood mononuclear cells (PBMCs), taken at new diagnosis, from a patient treated with antithyroid drugs. The clonotype originates from a woman younger than 45 with Graves disease.

The CDR3 loop is CAWRRQANTEAFF. CDR3 bases: TGTGCCTGGAGAAGACAGGCAAACACTGAAGCTTTCTTT. The chain couples TRBV30 to TRBJ1-1, with a tentative D call TRBD1 (6 bases). The CDR3 is made up of 13 amino acids. The germline V and J ends were trimmed by 3 bases and 2 bases, with 10 bases remaining between them. From germline, CDR1 is GTSNPN and CDR2 SVGIG (reference sequence).